This TCR beta chain was identified during a study of T cell changes during pregnancy in multiple sclerosis. Only in-frame clones appear in the TCRdb table, and some are missing; sequencing was by immunoSEQ multiplex PCR. The data show 55,000 to 70,000 clones, around nine tenths seen once. The CDR3 spans 14 residues. Trimming stripped 1 base from V and 12 bases from J, with 13 bases between. Looked up from germline, CDR1 is SGHVS and CDR2 is FQNEAQ. This specimen was peripheral blood, taken after pregnancy. The receptor was derived from a female donor with multiple sclerosis, enrolled in a pregnancy study. V gene TRBV7-8 combines with J gene TRBJ1-6, with a weak D call TRBD1 (5 bases). The CDR3 DNA sequence: TGTGCCAGCAGCTTAGAACTCACAGGTGGACCCCTCCACTTT. It codes for CASSLELTGGPLHF. The entire variable domain, with the rest obtained from reference TRBV7-8 and TRBJ1-6, is as follows: GAGVSQSPRYKVAKRGQDVALRCDPISGHVSLFWYQQALGQGPEFLTYFQNEAQLDKSGLPSDRFFAERPEGSVSTLKIQRTQQEDSAVYLCASSLELTGGPLHFGNGTRLTVT.